This entry features one T cell receptor (beta chain) sequence. Its antigen is as yet unknown. These data are taken from a study of a mutant IDH1 vaccine in newly diagnosed glioma. Background on the study: Patients received eight vaccinations in weeks 1, 3, 5, 7, 11, 15, 19, 23. Beginning 4-6 weeks after radiotherapy alone, or with temozolomide cycles, vaccination took place. Treatment recipients were around 62% male and around 40% female, and their mean age was approximately 42 years.

Trimming pared 5 bases from V and 4 bases from J, leaving 12 bases between. CDR1 MNHEY and CDR2 SVGAGI come from the germline V gene. This CDR3 comprises 13 residues. Sequencing used immunoSEQ multiplex PCR; TCRdb keeps in-frame clones, though not all of them. Of 49,000 or so clones listed, 78% were seen once; the top ten hold 1.5% to 2%. Regarding time point: week 5, during vaccination. In every dose of vaccine, 300 ug of mutant IDH1 20-mer peptide was given alongside topical imiquimod. New astrocytomas of WHO grade 3 or 4 that were IDH1-mutant and ATRX-lost were found in the donors. This sample comprised PBMCs, obtained from a glioma patient whose treatment included an IDH1 peptide vaccine. The V and J genes are TRBV6-5 and TRBJ2-7; D is ambiguous. This receptor was identified in a woman aged 40 to 50 with glioma. The DNA of the CDR3 is TGTGCCAGCAGTACAAGCACGAAATACGAGCAGTACTTC. Residues: CASSTSTKYEQYF.